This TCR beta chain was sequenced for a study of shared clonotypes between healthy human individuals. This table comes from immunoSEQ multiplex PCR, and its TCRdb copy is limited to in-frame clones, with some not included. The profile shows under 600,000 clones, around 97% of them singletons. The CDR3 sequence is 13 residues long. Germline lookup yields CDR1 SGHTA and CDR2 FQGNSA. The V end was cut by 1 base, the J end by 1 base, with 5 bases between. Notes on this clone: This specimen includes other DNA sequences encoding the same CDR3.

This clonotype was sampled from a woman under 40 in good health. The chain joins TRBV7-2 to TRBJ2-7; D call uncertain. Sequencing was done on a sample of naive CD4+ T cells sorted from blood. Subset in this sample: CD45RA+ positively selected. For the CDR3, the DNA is TGTGCCAGCAGCTTAGGCCGATCCTACGAGCAGTACTTC. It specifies CASSLGRSYEQYF.